This is a list of T cell receptor beta chains from one sample in a study of shared clonotypes between healthy human individuals. The protocol was immunoSEQ multiplex PCR, while the TCRdb copy is restricted to in-frame clones and leaves out a portion. The profile covers around 2.5 million clones, with under 95% appearing a single time and around 0.37% taken by the ten largest. The specimen sequenced was naive CD4+ T cells from PBMCs. All receptors derive from a man between 18 and 35 years old in good health. Some clones in this sample may be carry-over from other donors' samples. Both conserved end residues are part of each CDR3. D genes are given only for firm matches. Clone size is shown for a subset of rows, as once, few, many or a class of expanded clone.

clone_size: once; v_call: TRBV5-1; j_call: TRBJ2-5; d_call: NA; cdr3_nt: TGCGCCAGCAGCCCGGGACAAGGGAACCAAGAGACCCAGTACTTC; cdr3_aa: CASSPGQGNQETQYF
clone_size: NA; v_call: TRBV11-3; j_call: TRBJ2-2; d_call: TRBD2; cdr3_nt: TGTGCCAGCAGCTTAGCAGCGGGAGGTACGGCCGGGGAGCTGTTTTTT; cdr3_aa: CASSLAAGGTAGELFF
clone_size: NA; v_call: TRBV18; j_call: TRBJ2-7; d_call: NA; cdr3_nt: TGTGCCAGCTCACCTCAGGGGTCGGTCTACGAGCAGTACTTC; cdr3_aa: CASSPQGSVYEQYF
clone_size: NA; v_call: TRBV11-3; j_call: TRBJ2-1; d_call: NA; cdr3_nt: TGTGCCAGCAGCTTGGGCCAGCCAAGTGATGAGCAGTTCTTC; cdr3_aa: CASSLGQPSDEQFF
clone_size: NA; v_call: TRBV7-2; j_call: TRBJ2-1; d_call: NA; cdr3_nt: TGTGCCAGCAGCTCTCAGCGGAACTACAATGAGCAGTTCTTC; cdr3_aa: CASSSQRNYNEQFF
clone_size: once; v_call: TRBV6-5; j_call: TRBJ2-7; d_call: TRBD2; cdr3_nt: TGTGCCAGCTCCCTCAGACTAGCGGGAGCTCGTGAGCAGTACTTC; cdr3_aa: CASSLRLAGAREQYF
clone_size: once; v_call: TRBV27; j_call: TRBJ2-5; d_call: NA; cdr3_nt: TGTGCCAGCAGTCCGCCCGGAGGGGGAGAGACCCAGTACTTC; cdr3_aa: CASSPPGGGETQYF
clone_size: few; v_call: TRBV10-3; j_call: TRBJ1-2; d_call: TRBD1; cdr3_nt: TGTGCCATCAGCCTGGGACAGTCTGATGGCTACACCTTC; cdr3_aa: CAISLGQSDGYTF
clone_size: NA; v_call: TRBV29-1; j_call: TRBJ1-1; d_call: NA; cdr3_nt: TGCAGCGTTGTAAGGGGTGGCACTGAAGCTTTCTTT; cdr3_aa: CSVVRGGTEAFF
clone_size: NA; v_call: TRBV7-9; j_call: TRBJ2-5; d_call: TRBD2; cdr3_nt: TGTGCCAGCAGCCAGGGGGTGGCGGGACTAGCGGAAGAGACCCAGTACTTC; cdr3_aa: CASSQGVAGLAEETQYF
clone_size: NA; v_call: TRBV5-5; j_call: TRBJ2-7; d_call: NA; cdr3_nt: TGTGCCAGCAGCACATCCATCTACGAGCAGTACTTC; cdr3_aa: CASSTSIYEQYF
clone_size: NA; v_call: TRBV28; j_call: TRBJ2-7; d_call: TRBD2; cdr3_nt: TGTGCCAGCAGTTTTTCTTCAGCGGGAGGTTACGAGCAGTACTTC; cdr3_aa: CASSFSSAGGYEQYF
clone_size: NA; v_call: TRBV25-1; j_call: TRBJ2-7; d_call: NA; cdr3_nt: TGTGCCAGCAGTGAAAACGGGCGAGGGGACGAGCAGTACTTC; cdr3_aa: CASSENGRGDEQYF
clone_size: NA; v_call: TRBV29-1; j_call: TRBJ2-5; d_call: NA; cdr3_nt: TGCAGCGTTGAGCGGGGATCGACAGTGACCCAGTACTTC; cdr3_aa: CSVERGSTVTQYF
clone_size: NA; v_call: TRBV2; j_call: TRBJ1-5; d_call: NA; cdr3_nt: TGTGCCAGCAGCGTAACAGGTCAGCCCCAGCATTTT; cdr3_aa: CASSVTGQPQHF
clone_size: NA; v_call: TRBV6-6; j_call: TRBJ2-7; d_call: NA; cdr3_nt: TGTGCCAGCAGCCCTAATTACGAGCAGTACTTC; cdr3_aa: CASSPNYEQYF
clone_size: NA; v_call: TRBV10-1; j_call: TRBJ2-7; d_call: NA; cdr3_nt: TGCGCCCCCCGGGGGGAGGGGGCGCGGAACGAGCAGTACTTC; cdr3_aa: CAPRGEGARNEQYF
clone_size: NA; v_call: TRBV5-5; j_call: TRBJ2-2; d_call: TRBD1; cdr3_nt: TGTGCCAGCAGCTTGTTTCAGGGGGCGATCACCGGGGAGCTGTTTTTT; cdr3_aa: CASSLFQGAITGELFF
clone_size: NA; v_call: TRBV11-2; j_call: TRBJ2-1; d_call: NA; cdr3_nt: TGTGCCAGCAGGCGTCCAGGGGACTTGACGGCGGGAAATGAGCAGTTCTTC; cdr3_aa: CASRRPGDLTAGNEQFF
clone_size: NA; v_call: TRBV19; j_call: TRBJ1-5; d_call: TRBD1; cdr3_nt: TGTGCCAGCAAGACCGGGACAGGAACAACGCAGCCCCAGCATTTT; cdr3_aa: CASKTGTGTTQPQHF
clone_size: NA; v_call: TRBV27; j_call: TRBJ2-1; d_call: TRBD2; cdr3_nt: TGTGCCAGCAGTGTCATTTCTAGCGGGAGGGAATTCTTC; cdr3_aa: CASSVISSGREFF
clone_size: NA; v_call: TRBV7-9; j_call: TRBJ2-7; d_call: NA; cdr3_nt: TGTGCCAGCAGCCCCGTGGGCCACGAGCAGTACTTC; cdr3_aa: CASSPVGHEQYF
clone_size: once; v_call: TRBV10-3; j_call: TRBJ2-3; d_call: NA; cdr3_nt: TGTGCCATCAGCAGACAGGGCACAGATACGCAGTATTTT; cdr3_aa: CAISRQGTDTQYF
clone_size: NA; v_call: TRBV7-9; j_call: TRBJ2-2; d_call: NA; cdr3_nt: TGTGCCATCTTAGGGTCCCTAAACACCGGGGAGCTGTTTTTT; cdr3_aa: CAILGSLNTGELFF
clone_size: NA; v_call: TRBV19; j_call: TRBJ2-2; d_call: NA; cdr3_nt: TGTGCCAGTAGTATAGAGTCGGGGGCGAGCGGGGAGCTGTTTTTT; cdr3_aa: CASSIESGASGELFF
clone_size: few; v_call: TRBV7-9; j_call: TRBJ1-2; d_call: NA; cdr3_nt: TGTGCCAGCAGCTTGGGAAGTACTGGCTACACCTTC; cdr3_aa: CASSLGSTGYTF
clone_size: NA; v_call: TRBV30; j_call: TRBJ2-7; d_call: TRBD2; cdr3_nt: TGTGCCTGGAGTGAAGTCGCGGGGGGGGAGCAGTACTTC; cdr3_aa: CAWSEVAGGEQYF
clone_size: NA; v_call: TRBV5-1; j_call: TRBJ1-4; d_call: NA; cdr3_nt: TGCGCCAGCAGCTTGGAAGGCAGGGGAGGTGAAAAACTGTTTTTT; cdr3_aa: CASSLEGRGGEKLFF
clone_size: NA; v_call: TRBV7-2; j_call: TRBJ2-3; d_call: NA; cdr3_nt: TGTGCCAGCAGCTTAGTGGGGACAACTACAGATACGCAGTATTTT; cdr3_aa: CASSLVGTTTDTQYF
clone_size: NA; v_call: TRBV27; j_call: TRBJ1-2; d_call: TRBD1; cdr3_nt: TGTGCCAGCAGTTCGGGACAGAGGAAGGGCTACACCTTC; cdr3_aa: CASSSGQRKGYTF
clone_size: NA; v_call: TRBV2; j_call: TRBJ1-5; d_call: NA; cdr3_nt: TGTGCCAGCAGCCCCGGGCAGGCGGATCAGCCCCAGCATTTT; cdr3_aa: CASSPGQADQPQHF
clone_size: NA; v_call: TRBV7-2; j_call: TRBJ1-5; d_call: NA; cdr3_nt: TGTGCCAGCAGCTTAGCGGGGTCAGACAATCAGCCCCAGCATTTT; cdr3_aa: CASSLAGSDNQPQHF
clone_size: NA; v_call: TRBV5-4; j_call: TRBJ1-6; d_call: NA; cdr3_nt: TGTGCCAGCAGCCTTACTTCCTCGAATTCACCCCTCCACTTT; cdr3_aa: CASSLTSSNSPLHF
clone_size: NA; v_call: TRBV7-6; j_call: TRBJ2-1; d_call: NA; cdr3_nt: TGTGCCAGCAGGCCGCTCGGGGTCTACAATGAGCAGTTCTTC; cdr3_aa: CASRPLGVYNEQFF
clone_size: NA; v_call: TRBV29-1; j_call: TRBJ2-1; d_call: TRBD1; cdr3_nt: TGCAGCTCGGGACAGGGGGGGTACAATGAGCAGTTCTTC; cdr3_aa: CSSGQGGYNEQFF
clone_size: NA; v_call: TRBV6-5; j_call: TRBJ2-7; d_call: TRBD1; cdr3_nt: TGTGCCAGCACGCCGGACAGGTCGTCCTACGAGCAGTACTTC; cdr3_aa: CASTPDRSSYEQYF
clone_size: NA; v_call: TRBV5-4; j_call: TRBJ1-1; d_call: NA; cdr3_nt: TGTGCCAGCAGCCCCCGCGGGGGCACTGAAGCTTTCTTT; cdr3_aa: CASSPRGGTEAFF
clone_size: NA; v_call: TRBV27; j_call: TRBJ2-2; d_call: TRBD2; cdr3_nt: TGTGCCAGCAGTTTCCGCGGGAGATCGCCCGGGGAGCTGTTTTTT; cdr3_aa: CASSFRGRSPGELFF
clone_size: NA; v_call: TRBV7-3; j_call: TRBJ2-2; d_call: TRBD2; cdr3_nt: TGTGCCAGCAGCCCGACTAGCGGGAGGGGCACCGGGGAGCTGTTTTTT; cdr3_aa: CASSPTSGRGTGELFF
clone_size: NA; v_call: TRBV29-1; j_call: TRBJ2-3; d_call: TRBD2; cdr3_nt: TGCAGCGCCGGGGGAGGGGAAAGGGATACGCAGTATTTT; cdr3_aa: CSAGGGERDTQYF
clone_size: NA; v_call: TRBV5-6; j_call: TRBJ1-2; d_call: NA; cdr3_nt: TGTGCCAGCAGCTTGTTGGGTTCTAGTGGCTACACCTTC; cdr3_aa: CASSLLGSSGYTF
clone_size: once; v_call: TRBV18; j_call: TRBJ2-1; d_call: TRBD2; cdr3_nt: TGTGCCAGCTCACCACAGGACCTAGCGGGCGAGCAGTTCTTC; cdr3_aa: CASSPQDLAGEQFF